These T cell receptor beta chains were read from a single sample in a study of cytomegalovirus exposure and HLA in healthy donors. Generated by immunoSEQ multiplex PCR, the TCRdb table keeps only in-frame clones and is missing some. This sample has 150,000 to 200,000 clones; 75% to 90% occur once, and the top ten carry around 0.8%. Sequencing was done on a sample of PBMCs. The receptors originated from a young woman in good health and CMV-seronegative. CDR3s include the opening cysteine and the closing phenylalanine or tryptophan. Each record gives: J gene, clone size, V gene, CDR3 protein. Clone size is shown for a subset of rows, as once, few, many or a class of expanded clone.

J: TRBJ2-5; size: -; V: TRBV7-9; CDR3: CASSLNQVGGPHPKTQYF
J: TRBJ1-2; size: -; V: TRBV7-9; CDR3: CASSLSRDSPYGYTF
J: TRBJ2-1; size: -; V: TRBV2; CDR3: CASSDPIRSSYNEQFF
J: TRBJ2-5; size: few; V: TRBV7-9; CDR3: CASSSGGETQYF
J: TRBJ2-7; size: -; V: TRBV6-5; CDR3: CAIRGSGDHEQYF
J: TRBJ2-7; size: -; V: TRBV9; CDR3: CASSDGTSSEQYF
J: TRBJ2-3; size: once; V: TRBV5-1; CDR3: CASSKDSPNTDTQYF
J: TRBJ1-2; size: -; V: TRBV19; CDR3: CASSINQGRSYTF
J: TRBJ2-1; size: -; V: TRBV6-5; CDR3: CASRPRTFGEQFF
J: TRBJ2-1; size: -; V: TRBV6-5; CDR3: CASSRTGGDEQFF
J: TRBJ1-5; size: -; V: TRBV27; CDR3: CASTTSPQGNQPQHF
J: TRBJ2-1; size: once; V: TRBV12-2; CDR3: CASRLGVAGGDSTIEQFF
J: TRBJ2-1; size: -; V: TRBV5-1; CDR3: CASSLLTGLAGGYGQFF
J: TRBJ1-1; size: -; V: TRBV14; CDR3: CASSRYRQQNTEAFF
J: TRBJ1-5; size: -; V: TRBV9; CDR3: CASSVVASGAREVFTNQPQHF
J: TRBJ1-5; size: -; V: TRBV6-5; CDR3: CASSWDRNSNQPQHF
J: TRBJ2-7; size: -; V: TRBV10-2; CDR3: CASSESLAGAVQYF